This record looks at one T cell receptor beta chain sequence and its context. These data come from a study of T cell changes during pregnancy in multiple sclerosis. Method: immunoSEQ multiplex PCR; TCRdb's copy keeps in-frame clones and lacks some. The data show nearly 60,000 clones, roughly nine tenths seen once. CDR1 is SGHNT and CDR2 is YENEEA in the germline V gene. CDR3 length: 15 amino acids. V shed 6 bases and J shed 3 bases, with 17 bases lying between them. Sequenced material: CD4+ T cells from peripheral blood mononuclear cells, taken after pregnancy. This clonotype was obtained from a female donor in good health, enrolled as a control in a pregnancy study. The chain employs TRBV11-3 and TRBJ1-1; D is undetermined. The CDR3 DNA is TGTGCCAGCAGGTGGAGGACGGGATTTGACACTGAAGCTTTCTTT. It codes for CASRWRTGFDTEAFF. Complete variable domain (other parts from reference TRBV11-3 and TRBJ1-1): EAGVVQSPRYKIIEKKQPVAFWCNPISGHNTLYWYLQNLGQGPELLIRYENEEAVDDSQLPKDRFSAERLKGVDSTLKIQPAELGDSAVYLCASRWRTGFDTEAFFGQGTRLTVV.